These 13 T cell receptor beta chains originate from one sample sequenced in a study of radiation and T cells in renal cell carcinoma. Regarding time point: blood 4 weeks post-SBRT, at nephrectomy. Treatment specified: 15 Gy SBRT to primary tumor, nephrectomy 4 weeks later. The method was immunoSEQ multiplex PCR; TCRdb's version includes in-frame clones alone and lacks a portion of them. Among around 180,000 clones listed, 88% were seen once. The sequences come from blood, collected from a patient whose treatment included radiotherapy and nephrectomy. The receptors were gathered from a woman aged 45-65 years with renal cell carcinoma.

The rearrangement links TRBV2 to TRBJ2-7; D call uncertain. The V end lost 1 base, the J end lost 0 bases, and 13 bases lay between the germline ends. CDR3 length: 16 amino acids. Germline CDR1 SNHLY, CDR2 FYNNEI. DNA of the CDR3: TGTGCCAGCAGTGAAGGAATTCCTACGAGCTCCTACGAGCAGTACTTC. This codes for CASSEGIPTSSYEQYF.

The chain has TRBV7-3 and TRBJ1-1; 7 nucleotides align to TRBD1. Trimming removed 5 bases from V and 4 bases from J; junction bases left unmatched: 10. The germline V gene has CDR1 SGHTA and CDR2 FQGTGA. This CDR3 is built from 15 residues. This CDR3 is CASSESGGRGTEAFF. The DNA of the CDR3 is TGTGCCAGCAGCGAATCAGGGGGAAGGGGCACTGAAGCTTTCTTT. Based on the CDR3 plus reference TRBV7-3 and TRBJ1-1, the full variable domain is GAGVSQTPSNKVTEKGKYVELRCDPISGHTALYWYRQSLGQGPEFLIYFQGTGAADDSGLPNDRFFAVRPEGSVSTLKIQRTERGDSAVYLCASSESGGRGTEAFFGQGTRLTVV.

The J gene is TRBJ2-1, the V gene TRBV6-1; 7 bases line up with TRBD1. From germline, CDR1 is MNHNS and CDR2 SASEGT. This CDR3 has 12 amino acids. Trimming removed 6 bases from V and 6 bases from J; junction bases left unmatched: 2. CDR3 coding DNA: TGTGCCAGCAGGGGGACAGTCAATGAGCAGTTCTTC. Amino acid sequence: CASRGTVNEQFF.

The J gene is TRBJ2-7, the V gene TRBV5-5; D unresolved. The V gene lost 2 bases and the J gene lost 3 bases, with 15 bases spanning the gap. The CDR3 spans 15 residues. Germline values: CDR1 SGHKS, CDR2 YYEKEE (reference sequence). The CDR3 DNA is TGTGCCAGCAGCTTAGGCGTTCGAAGTGGCTACGAGCAGTACTTC. Protein product: CASSLGVRSGYEQYF.

The chain recombines TRBV9 with TRBJ1-3; D gene unclear. In germline, CDR1 is SGDLS, CDR2 YYNGEE. The CDR3 covers 16 residues. With 3 bases removed from V and 0 bases from J, the gap between germline ends came to 13 bases. The CDR3: CASSANHPRSGNTIYF. The DNA of the CDR3 is TGTGCCAGCAGCGCCAACCATCCCCGCTCTGGAAACACCATATATTTT.

V usage is TRBV6-1 and J usage is TRBJ1-2; possibly TRBD1 for D (5 bases). Trimming pared 1 base from V and 12 bases from J, leaving 9 bases between. CDR1 is MNHNS and CDR2 is SASEGT in the germline V gene. There are 11 residues in the CDR3. The CDR3 region is CASSEDRQHTF. DNA of the CDR3: TGTGCCAGCAGTGAAGATAGACAGCACACCTTC.

The chain couples TRBV5-4 to TRBJ2-7; 9 bases match TRBD1. This CDR3 comprises 15 residues. V lost 0 bases, J lost 3 bases, and 4 bases stayed unmatched. Per the germline V gene, CDR1 is SGHNT and CDR2 is YYREEE (reference sequence). CDR3 DNA sequence: TGTGCCAGCAGCTTGGGGGGGACAGGGATCTACGAGCAGTACTTC. Protein product: CASSLGGTGIYEQYF. Complete variable domain (other parts from reference TRBV5-4 and TRBJ2-7): ETGVTQSPTHLIKTRGQQVTLRCSSQSGHNTVSWYQQALGQGPQFIFQYYREEENGRGNFPPRFSGLQFPNYSSELNVNALELDDSALYLCASSLGGTGIYEQYFGPGTRLTVT.

This clone was recorded a few times. This chain links TRBV9 with TRBJ1-1, with TRBD1 matching over 7 bases. This CDR3 has 14 amino acids. After removal of 3 bases from V and 8 bases from J, the junction contained 10 bases not matched to a gene. Germline CDR1 is SGDLS and CDR2 is YYNGEE. Here the CDR3 DNA reads TGTGCCAGCAGCGGACCCTTGGGACAGACCGAAGCTTTCTTT. Translating it yields CASSGPLGQTEAFF.

The chain uses TRBV18 and TRBJ1-3; D perhaps matches TRBD1 (5 bases). The CDR3 totals 15 residues. CDR1 and CDR2 from the germline V gene are KGHSH and LQKENI. The V end was cut by 5 bases, the J end by 2 bases, with 13 bases between. CDR3 DNA: TGTGCCAGCTCAACGACAGAAAACGCTGGAAACACCATATATTTT. Translating gives CASSTTENAGNTIYF.

The genes are TRBV6-1 and TRBJ2-2; no firm D call. CDR1 is MNHNS and CDR2 is SASEGT in the germline V gene. V was trimmed by 2 bases and J by 1 base, leaving 5 bases between them. This CDR3 contains 14 residues. This CDR3 is CASSEFRNTGELFF. In DNA form, the CDR3 reads TGTGCCAGCAGTGAATTTAGGAACACCGGGGAGCTGTTTTTT.

This rearrangement joins TRBV7-2 to TRBJ2-1; TRBD2 aligns across 11 bases. Germline V gives CDR1 SGHTA, CDR2 FQGNSA. The CDR3 consists of 14 residues. Trimming at V came to 4 bases and at J to 8 bases, leaving 4 bases not matched to a gene. The CDR3 nucleotides read TGTGCCAGCAGCTCGGGACTAGCGGTTGATGAGCAGTTCTTC. This sequence encodes CASSSGLAVDEQFF. The complete variable domain, with remaining parts taken from reference TRBV7-2 and TRBJ2-1, reads GAGVSQSPSNKVTEKGKDVELRCDPISGHTALYWYRQSLGQGLEFLIYFQGNSAPDKSGLPSDRFSAERTGGSVSTLTIQRTQQEDSAVYLCASSSGLAVDEQFFGPGTRLTVL.

This clone has more than one count but fewer than ten. This chain joins TRBV7-9 and TRBJ2-6; no clear D. Trimming pared 5 bases from V and 2 bases from J, leaving 13 bases between. The V gene's germline CDR1 is SEHNR and CDR2 FQNEAQ (reference sequence). The CDR3 has 16 residues. This CDR3 reads CASSRPQNPGANVLTF. The CDR3 coding sequence is TGTGCCAGCAGCCGCCCCCAAAACCCTGGGGCCAACGTCCTGACTTTC.

The chain employs TRBV5-1 and TRBJ2-1; 9 bases match TRBD2. The V segment lost 3 bases and the J segment 8 bases; nucleotides outside the gene matches: 12. This CDR3 is built from 16 residues. The V gene's germline CDR1 is SGHRS and CDR2 YFSETQ. The CDR3, as DNA: TGCGCCAGCAGCTCCCCCCCGCGGGGGGGCCTCGATGAGCAGTTCTTC. This codes for CASSSPPRGGLDEQFF.